The clone carrying this TCR beta chain was counted at least ten times. Diagnostic decisions used clinical symptoms, serum thyroxine and TRAb, thyroid ultrasound and orbital computed tomography. Template material for amplifying TCR beta CDR3 regions consisted of RNA transcripts. Using the HTBI primer set, a first-round RT-PCR was run on the TCR CDR3. TCRdb ran MiXCR on the multiplex PCR reads and lists one entry per CDR3 protein. The sample holds about 690,000 distinct CDR3 sequences, approximately 15% seen once. The data stem from a study of T cells in Graves' hyperthyroidism and ophthalmopathy. The sequence was obtained from a man in his fifties or sixties with Graves' hyperthyroidism. The specimen was blood.

The CDR3 loop is CSADEGEAEAFF. Written as DNA, the CDR3 is TGCAGTGCTGACGAGGGTGAGGCTGAAGCTTTCTTT. V usage is TRBV20-1 and J usage is TRBJ1-1, with no clear D. Deletions cut 5 bases from V and 6 bases from J, with 13 bases between. CDR1 DFQATT and CDR2 SNEGSKA come from the germline V gene (reference sequence). This CDR3 is 12 amino acids long.